The T cell receptor (beta chain) under discussion was sequenced for a study of blood T cell repertoires in COVID-19. Study in general: Italy, Spain and the United States were the sources of the convalescent and acute COVID-19 samples.

Profiling relied on immunoSEQ multiplex PCR, and the TCRdb table lists in-frame clones only, not all of them. The sample lists roughly 120,000 clones; around four fifths were seen once. V was cut by 0 bases and J by 3 bases, with 10 bases left in between. Germline V gene lookup returns CDR1 SGHRS and CDR2 YFSETQ. This CDR3 region has 14 residues. V and J are TRBV5-1 and TRBJ2-7, with D hard to call. This TCR was sampled from an elderly man with COVID-19, enrolled during active disease. The source material was peripheral blood. The CDR3 nucleotides read TGCGCCAGCAGCTTGGGGCAAATTTACTACGAGCAGTACTTC. Protein product: CASSLGQIYYEQYF.